One TCR beta chain is described in this entry. Antigen specificity is unknown. Amplified TCR beta CDR3 regions came from RNA transcripts. Researchers ran a first-round RT-PCR on the TCR CDR3 using the HTBI primer set. TCRdb re-analysed the multiplex PCR reads in MiXCR, keeping a single row per CDR3 protein. The repertoire holds roughly 640,000 distinct CDR3 sequences, with 15% to 20% as singletons. This sample stems from a study of T cells in Graves' hyperthyroidism and ophthalmopathy. Study overall: Before any treatment, at initial diagnosis, peripheral blood was collected.

Broader study findings: A model of 13 V-J features distinguished ophthalmopathy from stable hyperthyroidism.

Per germline, CDR1 MNHEY and CDR2 SVGEGT. CDR3 length: 16 residues. The ends were cut back, 7 bases at V and 4 bases at J, with 20 bases in the middle. Inclusion characteristics of ophthalmopathy patients comprised a Clinical Activity Score of at least 3, a NOSPECS grade of at least 4, and duration under 3 months. Specimen: blood. The receptor was derived from a woman aged 40 to 55 with Graves' ophthalmopathy. V is TRBV6-2 or TRBV6-3 and J is TRBJ1-5, with no clear D. CDR3 DNA: TGTGCCAGCACTGAGTATAGGACGGTAGGGAATCAGCCCCAGCATTTT. Translating gives CASTEYRTVGNQPQHF.